Sequencing of this TCR beta chain was carried out in a study of T cell responses to AZD1222 COVID-19 vaccine. The ends lost 6 bases at V and 4 bases at J; junction bases unmatched: 9. Looked up from germline, CDR1 is KGHSH and CDR2 is LQKENI. The CDR3 extends over 15 amino acids. Libraries were prepared by immunoSEQ multiplex PCR; TCRdb keeps only in-frame clonotypes and omits some of them. Among some 120,000 clones, about 88% were seen once, and the ten largest hold under 4.5%. The chain has TRBV18 and TRBJ1-3; 7 nucleotides align to TRBD1. Material: peripheral blood, obtained on day 0 of AZD1222 vaccination. The TCR was taken from an adult in good health. CDR3 in amino acids: CASSLQEGAGNTIYF. CDR3 sequence (DNA): TGTGCCAGCTCCCTACAGGAGGGGGCAGGAAACACCATATATTTT.